The 25 T cell receptor beta chains in this list originate from one sample, sequenced in a study of cytomegalovirus exposure and HLA in healthy donors. The PCR ran on 60 Vbeta and 13 Jbeta primers. Repertoires were generated with immunoSEQ multiplex PCR, while TCRdb's copy carries only in-frame clones and drops some. The data hold around 64,000 clones, with 70% to 80% observed a single time. Sequencing input: PBMCs. These receptors were collected from a man younger than 30 in good health and CMV-seropositive.

The CDR3 loop reads CAISESGRREQYF. CDR3 nucleotide sequence: TGTGCCATCAGTGAGTCGGGCCGCCGAGAGCAGTACTTC. The rearrangement uses TRBV10-3 and TRBJ2-7; no clear D. Germline CDR1 reads ENHRY; CDR2 reads SYGVKD. This CDR3 has 13 amino acids. V was clipped by 0 bases and J by 7 bases, with 10 bases between them.

This chain uses TRBV7-8 with TRBJ2-5, with 15 bases aligning to TRBD2. This CDR3 is 15 amino acids long. V lost 5 bases and J lost 5; bases outside the gene matches: 3. The germline V gene has CDR1 SGHVS and CDR2 FQNEAQ. The CDR3 DNA sequence: TGTGCCAGCAGCCCAGGGACTAGCGGGGGGGAGACCCAGTACTTC. Protein: CASSPGTSGGETQYF.

This chain links TRBV30 with TRBJ1-2, with TRBD1 identical over 7 bases. The CDR3 spans 13 residues. The junction had 10 bases not matched to a gene; V was cut back by 7 bases and J by 5 bases. Germline CDR1 GTSNPN, CDR2 SVGIG (reference sequence). CDR3 region: CASIFRDRYGYTF. CDR3 sequence (DNA): TGTGCCTCGATTTTCCGGGACAGATATGGCTACACCTTC.

The chain uses TRBV5-4 and TRBJ1-1; TRBD1 matches at 7 bases. With V trimmed by 4 bases and J by 1 base, 7 bases remained unmatched. The CDR3 contains 15 residues. CDR1 and CDR2 (germline): SGHNT, YYREEE (reference sequence). For the CDR3, the DNA is TGTGCCAGCAGCCCTAGACAGGGATCGAACACTGAAGCTTTCTTT. It specifies CASSPRQGSNTEAFF.

The rearrangement uses TRBV10-3 and TRBJ1-5; 7 bases fit TRBD1. The V gene's germline CDR1 is ENHRY and CDR2 SYGVKD. CDR3 length: 18 amino acids. Trimming removed 3 bases from V and 5 bases from J; junction bases left unmatched: 16. CDR3 region: CAISDPGDRKLGDQPQHF. The CDR3 DNA reads as TGTGCCATCAGTGACCCCGGGGACAGAAAACTAGGGGATCAGCCCCAGCATTTT.

This clone was counted a few times. V and J are TRBV19 and TRBJ1-1; TRBD1 is a possible D gene (5 bases). Trimming took off 7 bases at V and 8 bases at J, with 17 bases between the two ends. Looked up from germline, CDR1 is LNHDA and CDR2 is SQIVND (reference sequence). The CDR3 runs to 13 residues. The CDR3 loop reads CASTADGGREAFF. The CDR3 DNA reads as TGTGCCAGTACCGCGGACGGGGGACGCGAAGCTTTCTTT. Looking up the rest from reference TRBV19 and TRBJ1-1 gives the full variable domain: DGGITQSPKYLFRKEGQNVTLSCEQNLNHDAMYWYRQDPGQGLRLIYYSQIVNDFQKGDIAEGYSVSREKKESFPLTVTSAQKNPTAFYLCASTADGGREAFFGQGTRLTVV.

The chain is built from TRBV5-8 and TRBJ1-6; the match to TRBD1 covers 11 bases. With V trimmed by 3 bases and J by 5 bases, 4 bases remained unmatched. This CDR3 region has 16 residues. Looked up from germline, CDR1 is SGHTS and CDR2 is YDEGEE. The CDR3 sequence: CASSSGQGDHNSPLHF. DNA of the CDR3: TGTGCCAGCAGCTCGGGACAGGGGGACCATAATTCACCCCTCCACTTT.

The chain couples TRBV6-1 to TRBJ1-4, with 9 nucleotides matching TRBD1. V shed 8 bases and J 12 bases; nucleotides not matched to a gene: 13. The CDR3 is made up of 14 amino acids. Germline CDR1 MNHNS, CDR2 SASEGT. The CDR3 is CASYRDRVIWELFF. CDR3 nucleotide sequence: TGTGCCAGCTACCGGGACAGGGTAATATGGGAACTGTTTTTT.

The chain is built from TRBV28 and TRBJ2-1; 7 bases are a match to TRBD1. Losses at the gene ends were 5 bases for V and 2 bases for J; bases not matched to a gene: 6. Germline CDR1 MDHEN, CDR2 SYDVKM. This CDR3 has 15 amino acids. The CDR3 DNA sequence: TGTGCCAGCAGTGTCAACAGGGGAGCCTACAATGAGCAGTTCTTC. This translates into CASSVNRGAYNEQFF.

The chain recombines TRBV7-9 with TRBJ1-2, with 8 bases that match TRBD1. From germline, CDR1 is SEHNR and CDR2 FQNEAQ (reference sequence). The V and J ends lost 1 base and 5 bases, in that order; junction bases with no gene match: 0. The CDR3 sequence is 13 residues long. CDR3 in DNA: TGTGCCAGCAGCTTAGGGACAGGGTATGGCTACACCTTC. It is translated as CASSLGTGYGYTF.

J is TRBJ2-2 and V is TRBV7-2; tentative D call: TRBD1 (6 bases). Trimming took off 5 bases at V and 6 bases at J, with 13 bases between the two ends. The CDR3 loop spans 14 amino acids. Germline V gene data show CDR1 as SGHTA and CDR2 as FQGNSA. In DNA, the CDR3 is TGTGCCAGCAGCCTACAGGGTGGTCCCGGGGAGCTGTTTTTT. This sequence encodes CASSLQGGPGELFF.

The chain carries TRBV7-9 and TRBJ1-4; a possible D gene is TRBD1 (5 bases). V gave up 6 bases and J gave up 0 bases, with 5 bases separating them. CDR3 length: 13 residues. Germline CDR1 SEHNR, CDR2 FQNEAQ (reference sequence). The chain's CDR3 is CASRQATNEKLFF. CDR3 sequence (DNA): TGTGCCAGCAGACAGGCAACTAATGAAAAACTGTTTTTT. The full variable domain, in which reference TRBV7-9 and TRBJ1-4 provide the parts outside the CDR3, is DTGVSQNPRHKITKRGQNVTFRCDPISEHNRLYWYRQTLGQGPEFLTYFQNEAQLEKSRLLSDRFSAERPKGSFSTLEIQRTEQGDSAMYLCASRQATNEKLFFGSGTQLSVL.

The rearrangement uses TRBV6-5 and TRBJ1-5; 8 bases are a match to TRBD1. CDR1 is MNHEY and CDR2 is SVGAGI in the germline V gene. The CDR3 has 14 amino acids. The ends lost 4 bases at V and 8 bases at J; junction bases unmatched: 7. The CDR3: CASSSDRGGEPQHF. DNA for the CDR3: TGTGCCAGCAGTTCCGACAGGGGTGGTGAGCCCCAGCATTTT.

In this sample, this clone turned up a few times. Additional DNA sequences in this sample encode the identical CDR3. The rearrangement links TRBV6-1 to TRBJ2-5; 12 bases align to TRBD2. V lost 2 bases to trimming and J lost 4 bases; unmatched junction nucleotides: 2. This CDR3 is 15 amino acids long. The germline V gene has CDR1 MNHNS and CDR2 SASEGT. This chain's CDR3 is CASSELAGGPETQYF. CDR3 nucleotide sequence: TGTGCCAGCAGTGAACTAGCGGGGGGGCCAGAGACCCAGTACTTC.

This chain uses TRBV6-1 with TRBJ2-3; 8 nucleotides agree with TRBD2. Trimming at V came to 6 bases and at J to 6 bases, leaving 5 bases not matched to a gene. CDR1 and CDR2 (germline): MNHNS, SASEGT. The CDR3 covers 13 residues. The CDR3 DNA sequence: TGTGCCAGCAGGGCGGGGGGCCCCGATACGCAGTATTTT. This codes for CASRAGGPDTQYF.

The chain joins TRBV18 to TRBJ1-4, with D unresolved. V was clipped by 2 bases and J by 5 bases, with 9 bases between them. Germline-derived CDR1 and CDR2 are KGHSH and LQKENI. CDR3 length equals 14 residues. The CDR3 sequence: CASSPGEPNEKLFF. CDR3 coding DNA: TGTGCCAGCTCACCAGGGGAGCCCAATGAAAAACTGTTTTTT.

In its sample, this clone was seen a few times. The sample holds other DNA sequences that translate to the same CDR3. This sequence joins TRBV30 and TRBJ1-6; TRBD1 might be the D (5 bases). V was pared by 3 bases and J by 7 bases, with 7 bases between. CDR3 length equals 12 residues. Germline V gene lookup returns CDR1 GTSNPN and CDR2 SVGIG (reference sequence). CDR3 bases: TGTGCCTGGAGACAGGCGAATTCACCCCTCCACTTT. Translating it yields CAWRQANSPLHF.

This clone appeared a few times. The CDR3 reads CASSFRPGLGGGPVYNEQFF. The CDR3 nucleotides read TGTGCCAGCAGTTTTCGGCCGGGGTTGGGGGGAGGGCCTGTCTACAATGAGCAGTTCTTC. This chain connects TRBV27 to TRBJ2-1, with TRBD2 matching 7 bases. Germline-derived CDR1 and CDR2 are MNHEY and SMNVEV (reference sequence). CDR3 length: 20 residues. The V gene end was trimmed by 3 bases and the J gene end by 3 bases; junction bases not matched to a gene: 20.

This rearrangement joins TRBV30 to TRBJ2-2; D is perhaps TRBD1 (5 bases). Germline V gene sequence: CDR1 GTSNPN, CDR2 SVGIG (reference sequence). This CDR3 contains 13 residues. The germline V and J ends were trimmed by 0 bases and 4 bases, with 6 bases remaining between them. The CDR3: CAWSVGATGELFF. CDR3 in DNA: TGTGCCTGGAGTGTTGGGGCCACCGGGGAGCTGTTTTTT.

The rearrangement joins TRBV30 to TRBJ1-1; D unclear. Trimming took off 2 bases at V and 3 bases at J, with 10 bases between the two ends. The germline V gene has CDR1 GTSNPN and CDR2 SVGIG (reference sequence). This CDR3 region has 13 residues. In DNA form, the CDR3 reads TGTGCCTGGAGTACTACGGATTACACTGAAGCTTTCTTT. It is translated as CAWSTTDYTEAFF.

V and J are TRBV30 and TRBJ1-5, with D maybe TRBD1 (5 bases). The CDR3 consists of 14 residues. CDR1 and CDR2 from the germline V gene are GTSNPN and SVGIG (reference sequence). With 2 bases removed from V and 6 bases from J, the gap between germline ends came to 14 bases. DNA of the CDR3: TGTGCCTGGAGTACCCGCGGGGGAGGTCAGCCCCAGCATTTT. It specifies CAWSTRGGGQPQHF.

The rearrangement links TRBV6-5 to TRBJ2-7, with TRBD1 identical over 7 bases. V was clipped by 0 bases and J by 1 base; unmatched bases: 6. Germline CDR1 reads MNHEY; CDR2 reads SVGAGI. CDR3 length equals 16 residues. For the CDR3, the DNA is TGTGCCAGCAGTTACTCGAGGAGACAGGGATCCTACGAGCAGTACTTC. Translated, it gives CASSYSRRQGSYEQYF.

This clone has only a few counts. CDR3 sequence (DNA): TGCGCCACCTCGACAGGGCGCAATCAGCCCCAGCATTTT. Translating gives CATSTGRNQPQHF. The V and J genes are TRBV10-2 and TRBJ1-5, with 7 nucleotides matching TRBD1. Germline V gene lookup returns CDR1 WSHSY and CDR2 SAAADI. The CDR3 runs 13 residues. The junction had 5 bases not matched to a gene; V was cut back by 10 bases and J by 2 bases.

The chain employs TRBV7-6 and TRBJ1-1; D uncertain. The V end was cut by 3 bases, the J end by 5 bases, with 7 bases between. This CDR3 spans 12 amino acids. Per germline, CDR1 SGHVS and CDR2 FNYEAQ. CDR3 in amino acids: CASSLGETEAFF. The DNA for the CDR3 is TGTGCCAGCAGCTTGGGCGAAACTGAAGCTTTCTTT.

The rearrangement links TRBV2 to TRBJ1-1; D may be TRBD1 (5 bases). The germline CDR1 and CDR2 sequences are SNHLY and FYNNEI. V gave up 6 bases and J gave up 1 base, with 12 bases separating them. The CDR3 consists of 14 residues. The CDR3 DNA sequence: TGTGCCAGCAGGGTGACAGACACGAACACTGAAGCTTTCTTT. Amino acid sequence: CASRVTDTNTEAFF.